The clone carrying this TCR beta chain was detected once. The antigen is undetermined. This sample is part of a study of cytomegalovirus exposure and HLA in healthy donors. Study results and limitations: Associated with cytomegalovirus, according to the listing, were 150 to 200 TCR beta chains.

Separation from the roughly 670-subject first cohort characterized the 120-subject validation cohort, to which the donors belonged. This table comes from immunoSEQ multiplex PCR, and its TCRdb copy is limited to in-frame clones, with some not included. This sample has 65,000 to 75,000 clones; 94% occur once, and the top ten carry about 1.6%. The sequencing sample was made of PBMCs. This clonotype was sampled from a man younger than 35 in good health and CMV-seropositive.

In DNA, the CDR3 is TGTGCCAGCAGTGACTTCCCGGGGACCCAGTACTTC. It specifies CASSDFPGTQYF. This chain uses TRBV2 with TRBJ2-5; D remains unclear. This CDR3 comprises 12 residues. CDR1 and CDR2 from the germline V gene are SNHLY and FYNNEI. The V gene lost 3 bases and the J gene lost 7 bases, with 9 bases spanning the gap.